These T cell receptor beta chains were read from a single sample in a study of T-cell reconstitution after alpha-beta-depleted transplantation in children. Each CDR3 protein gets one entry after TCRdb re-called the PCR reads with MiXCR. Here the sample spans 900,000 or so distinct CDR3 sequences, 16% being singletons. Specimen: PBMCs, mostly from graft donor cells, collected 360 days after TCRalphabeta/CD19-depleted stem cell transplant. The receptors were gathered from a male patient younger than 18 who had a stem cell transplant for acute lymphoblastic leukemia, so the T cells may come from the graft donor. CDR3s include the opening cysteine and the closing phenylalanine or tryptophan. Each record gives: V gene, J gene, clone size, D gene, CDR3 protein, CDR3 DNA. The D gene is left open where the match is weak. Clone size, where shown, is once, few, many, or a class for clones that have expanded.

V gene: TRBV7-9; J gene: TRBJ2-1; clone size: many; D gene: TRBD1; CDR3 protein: CASRRQGGYNEQFF; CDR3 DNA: TGTGCCAGCAGGCGACAGGGGGGATACAATGAGCAGTTCTTC
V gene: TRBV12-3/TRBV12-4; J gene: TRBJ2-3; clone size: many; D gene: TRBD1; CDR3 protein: CASSRTGGRTDTQYF; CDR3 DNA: TGTGCCAGCAGCCGGACAGGGGGAAGAACAGATACGCAGTATTTT
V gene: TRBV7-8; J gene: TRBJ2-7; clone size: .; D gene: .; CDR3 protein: CASSPRGHASYEQYF; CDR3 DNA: TGTGCCAGCAGCCCTCGGGGACATGCCTCCTACGAGCAGTACTTC
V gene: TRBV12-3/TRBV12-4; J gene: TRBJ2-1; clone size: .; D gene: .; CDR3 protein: CATFLPGGEQFF; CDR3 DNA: TGTGCCACCTTTCTCCCCGGCGGGGAGCAGTTCTTC
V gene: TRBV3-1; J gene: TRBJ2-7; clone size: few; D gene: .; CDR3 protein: CASSQDSDGNYEQYF; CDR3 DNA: TGTGCCAGCAGCCAAGATAGCGACGGAAACTACGAGCAGTACTTC
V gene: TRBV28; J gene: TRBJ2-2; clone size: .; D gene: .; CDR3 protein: CATTSGNTGELFF; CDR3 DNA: TGTGCCACCACTTCAGGGAACACCGGGGAGCTGTTTTTT
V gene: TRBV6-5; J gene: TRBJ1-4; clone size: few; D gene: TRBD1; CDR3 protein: CASSYSGTGENEKLFF; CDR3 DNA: TGTGCCAGCAGTTACTCTGGGACAGGCGAAAATGAAAAACTGTTTTTT
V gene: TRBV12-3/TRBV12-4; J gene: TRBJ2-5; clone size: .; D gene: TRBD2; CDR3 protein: CASSPAGARETQYF; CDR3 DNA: TGTGCCAGCAGTCCAGCGGGAGCACGGGAGACCCAGTACTTC
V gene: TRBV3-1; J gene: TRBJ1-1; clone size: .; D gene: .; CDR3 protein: CASSQDRGWAGNTEAFF; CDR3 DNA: TGTGCCAGCAGCCAAGATAGGGGATGGGCAGGGAACACTGAAGCTTTCTTT
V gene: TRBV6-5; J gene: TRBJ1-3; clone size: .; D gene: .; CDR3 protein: CASSYAVQGGNTIYF; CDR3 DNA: TGTGCCAGCAGTTACGCTGTCCAGGGAGGAAACACCATATATTTT
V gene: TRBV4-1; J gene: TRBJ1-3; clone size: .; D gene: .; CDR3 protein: CASSQPGSSSGNTIYF; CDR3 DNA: TGCGCCAGCAGCCAACCAGGGTCAAGCTCTGGAAACACCATATATTTT
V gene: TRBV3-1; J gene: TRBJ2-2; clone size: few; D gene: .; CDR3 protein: CASSQRAYTGELFF; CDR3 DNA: TGTGCCAGCAGCCAAAGGGCCTACACCGGGGAGCTGTTTTTT
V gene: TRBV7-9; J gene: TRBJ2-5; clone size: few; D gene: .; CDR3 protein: CASMRAEGETQYF; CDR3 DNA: TGTGCTTCGATGCGGGCTGAGGGAGAGACCCAGTACTTC
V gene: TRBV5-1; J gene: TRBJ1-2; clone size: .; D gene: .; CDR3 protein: CASSFGDNYGYTF; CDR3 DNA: TGCGCCAGCAGCTTTGGCGACAACTATGGCTACACCTTC
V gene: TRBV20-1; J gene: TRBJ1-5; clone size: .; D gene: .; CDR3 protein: CSASAFGWRRGNQPQHF; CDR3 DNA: TGCAGTGCTAGCGCCTTTGGCTGGCGGCGGGGCAATCAGCCCCAGCATTTT